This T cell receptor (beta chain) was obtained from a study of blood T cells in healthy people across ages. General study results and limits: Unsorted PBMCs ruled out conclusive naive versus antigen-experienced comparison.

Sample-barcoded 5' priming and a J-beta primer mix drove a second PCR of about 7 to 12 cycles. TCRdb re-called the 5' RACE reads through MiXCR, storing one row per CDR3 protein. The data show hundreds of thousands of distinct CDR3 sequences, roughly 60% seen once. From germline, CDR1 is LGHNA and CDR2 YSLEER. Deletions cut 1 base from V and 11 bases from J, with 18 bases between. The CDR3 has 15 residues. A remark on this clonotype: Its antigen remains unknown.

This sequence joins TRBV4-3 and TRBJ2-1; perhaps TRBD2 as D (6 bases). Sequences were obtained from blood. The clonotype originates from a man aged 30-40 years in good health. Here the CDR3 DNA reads TGCGCCAGCAGCCAAGCCCAAACCTTGGACTATCAGCAGTTCTTC. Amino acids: CASSQAQTLDYQQFF.